The 14 T cell receptor beta chains below come from one sample, sequenced in a study of OX40 agonist ivuxolimab in advanced cancers. Here immunoSEQ multiplex PCR was the method, and the copy in TCRdb shows in-frame clones only, minus some. The profile shows tens of thousands of clones, around 80% of them singletons. The sequenced sample was CD4+ or CD8+ T cells sorted from blood, obtained in a trial of the OX40 agonist ivuxolimab. The receptors come from an adult with an advanced solid tumor such as melanoma, head and neck, liver or kidney cancer.

The sample holds one count of this clone. The chain combines TRBV4-1 with TRBJ2-2; 10 nucleotides match TRBD1. The ends lost 2 bases at V and 10 bases at J; junction bases unmatched: 4. The CDR3 sequence is 14 residues long. Germline CDR1 MGHRA, CDR2 YSYEKL. CDR3 in amino acids: CASSQRQGASELFF. The CDR3 DNA sequence: TGCGCCAGCAGCCAAAGACAGGGGGCATCGGAGCTGTTTTTT.

The chain carries TRBV27 and TRBJ2-6, with TRBD2 matching 9 bases. The V gene's germline CDR1 is MNHEY and CDR2 SMNVEV (reference sequence). The CDR3 is made up of 17 amino acids. Trimming removed 2 bases from V and 0 bases from J; junction bases left unmatched: 2. CDR3 coding DNA: TGTGCCAGCAGTTTAGGACTAGCGAGCTCTGGGGCCAACGTCCTGACTTTC. Its translation is CASSLGLASSGANVLTF. The variable domain in full, with the rest retrieved from reference TRBV27 and TRBJ2-6, is EAQVTQNPRYLITVTGKKLTVTCSQNMNHEYMSWYRQDPGLGLRQIYYSMNVEVTDKGDVPEGYKVSRKEKRNFPLILESPSPNQTSLYFCASSLGLASSGANVLTFGAGSRLTVL.

This clone was found a few times. The rearrangement uses TRBV7-9 and TRBJ2-7, with 11 bases aligning to TRBD2. The CDR3 runs 14 residues. Germline-derived CDR1 and CDR2 are SEHNR and FQNEAQ (reference sequence). V was clipped by 1 base and J by 6 bases; unmatched bases: 2. CDR3 DNA sequence: TGTGCCAGCAGCTTAGAACTAGCGGGAGTCGAGCAGTACTTC. Its protein product is CASSLELAGVEQYF.

This chain joins TRBV7-8 and TRBJ1-2; D gene unclear. The CDR3 is 14 amino acids. Trimming took off 3 bases at V and 4 bases at J, with 12 bases between the two ends. Germline assignment: CDR1 SGHVS and CDR2 FQNEAQ. DNA of the CDR3: TGTGCCAGCAGCTTGGATGGGAGGATCTATGGCTACACCTTC. It encodes CASSLDGRIYGYTF.

The chain uses TRBV11-3 and TRBJ2-3; D could derive from TRBD1 or TRBD2 (5 bases each). CDR3 length equals 13 residues. Looked up from germline, CDR1 is SGHNT and CDR2 is YENEEA. The V and J ends lost 5 bases and 3 bases respectively, with 9 bases between them. CDR3: CASSKRGTDTQYF. The CDR3 DNA follows: TGTGCCAGCAGCAAGAGGGGAACAGATACGCAGTATTTT.

This chain links TRBV7-9 with TRBJ2-3; D is unresolved. V lost 5 bases and J lost 0, with 3 bases in between. Per germline, CDR1 SEHNR and CDR2 FQNEAQ (reference sequence). The CDR3 is made up of 12 amino acids. CDR3 sequence: CASSASTDTQYF. The CDR3 DNA reads as TGTGCCAGCAGCGCAAGCACAGATACGCAGTATTTT.

The chain uses TRBV4-2 and TRBJ1-1; possibly TRBD1 for D (5 bases). The CDR3 consists of 15 residues. Germline V gene sequence: CDR1 LGHNA, CDR2 YNFKEQ. The germline V and J ends were trimmed by 1 base and 4 bases, with 13 bases remaining between them. CDR3: CASSQGTGASTEAFF. The CDR3 DNA reads TGTGCCAGCAGCCAAGGGACCGGGGCCAGCACTGAAGCTTTCTTT.

The gene calls are TRBV7-9 and TRBJ1-2; D remains ambiguous. The CDR3 is 12 amino acids. Trimming cost V 5 bases and J 0 bases, with 4 bases left between them. CDR1 is SEHNR and CDR2 is FQNEAQ in the germline V gene (reference sequence). CDR3 in amino acids: CASSLSNYGYTF. In nucleotides, the CDR3 is TGTGCCAGCAGCCTTTCTAACTATGGCTACACCTTC. The full variable domain, its missing parts supplied by reference TRBV7-9 and TRBJ1-2, is DTGVSQNPRHKITKRGQNVTFRCDPISEHNRLYWYRQTLGQGPEFLTYFQNEAQLEKSRLLSDRFSAERPKGSFSTLEIQRTEQGDSAMYLCASSLSNYGYTFGSGTRLTVV.

The CDR3 nucleotides are TGCGCCAGCAGCTTGGGCCTAGCGGGAGGGGTCCACGAGCAGTACTTC. Protein sequence: CASSLGLAGGVHEQYF. The V gene is TRBV5-1, the J gene TRBJ2-7; 12 nucleotides line up with TRBD2. Trimming removed 0 bases from V and 5 bases from J; junction bases left unmatched: 6. Per germline, CDR1 SGHRS and CDR2 YFSETQ. CDR3 size: 16 residues.

The chain joins TRBV11-3 to TRBJ2-3; D may be TRBD1 or TRBD2 (6 bases each). Trimming removed 8 bases from V and 4 bases from J, with 13 bases in between. The CDR3 runs to 13 residues. CDR1 is SGHNT and CDR2 is YENEEA in the germline V gene. For the CDR3, the DNA is TGTGCCAGCGGACGGGGGCCTTCAGATACGCAGTATTTT. This encodes CASGRGPSDTQYF.

This clone has a handful of counts. The rearrangement joins TRBV30 to TRBJ2-1; D not certain. The ends were cut back, 4 bases at V and 8 bases at J, with 15 bases in the middle. Germline V gene data show CDR1 as GTSNPN and CDR2 as SVGIG (reference sequence). The CDR3 extends over 13 amino acids. Here the CDR3 reads CAWMKKGGDEQFF. CDR3 nucleotide sequence: TGTGCCTGGATGAAGAAAGGTGGCGATGAGCAGTTCTTC. The entire variable domain, with the rest obtained from reference TRBV30 and TRBJ2-1, is as follows: SQTIHQWPATLVQPVGSPLSLECTVEGTSNPNLYWYRQAAGRGLQLLFYSVGIGQISSEVPQNLSASRPQDRQFILSSKKLLLSDSGFYLCAWMKKGGDEQFFGPGTRLTVL.

This chain connects TRBV5-6 to TRBJ1-2; 8 positions match TRBD1. The CDR3 has 14 residues. Germline CDR1 and CDR2: SGHDT and YYEEEE. V shed 10 bases, J shed 4 bases, and the junction held 12 bases outside the gene matches. The CDR3 loop reads CAGTRAGGLYGYTF. The CDR3 DNA sequence: TGTGCCGGTACTAGGGCAGGGGGCCTCTATGGCTACACCTTC.

The V gene is TRBV11-2, the J gene TRBJ2-5; 14 positions agree with TRBD2. V lost 5 bases to trimming and J lost 4 bases; unmatched junction nucleotides: 15. CDR3 size: 19 residues. Germline V lookup: CDR1 SGHAT, CDR2 FQNNGV. The CDR3 DNA reads TGTGCCAGCAGCCCATCGACTAGCGGGAGGGTCTTAAAAGCAGAGACCCAGTACTTC. It specifies CASSPSTSGRVLKAETQYF.

Sample share makes this clone medium-sized (0.01 to 0.1%). This chain connects TRBV2 to TRBJ2-5, with a tentative D call TRBD2 (6 bases). This CDR3 region has 12 residues. The germline CDR1 and CDR2 sequences are SNHLY and FYNNEI. DNA of the CDR3: TGTGCAACCGGGGGTGAGAAAGAGACCCAGTACTTC. Translating it yields CATGGEKETQYF.